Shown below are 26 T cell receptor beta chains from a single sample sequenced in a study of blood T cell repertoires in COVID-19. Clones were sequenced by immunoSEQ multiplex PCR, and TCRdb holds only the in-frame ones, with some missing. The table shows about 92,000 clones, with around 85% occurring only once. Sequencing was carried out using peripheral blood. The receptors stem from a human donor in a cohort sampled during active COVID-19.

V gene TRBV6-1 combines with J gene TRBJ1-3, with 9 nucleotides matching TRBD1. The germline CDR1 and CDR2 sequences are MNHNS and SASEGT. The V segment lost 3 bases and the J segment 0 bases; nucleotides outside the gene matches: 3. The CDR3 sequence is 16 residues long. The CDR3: CASSETGGISGNTIYF. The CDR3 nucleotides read TGTGCCAGCAGTGAGACAGGGGGGATCTCTGGAAACACCATATATTTT.

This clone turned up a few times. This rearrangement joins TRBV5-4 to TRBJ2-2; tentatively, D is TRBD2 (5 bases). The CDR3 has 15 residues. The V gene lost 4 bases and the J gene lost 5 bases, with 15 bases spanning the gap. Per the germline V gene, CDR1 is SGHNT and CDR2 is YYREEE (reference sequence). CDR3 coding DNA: TGTGCCAGCAGCCCGGGAACACACCGGACCGGGGAGCTGTTTTTT. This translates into CASSPGTHRTGELFF.

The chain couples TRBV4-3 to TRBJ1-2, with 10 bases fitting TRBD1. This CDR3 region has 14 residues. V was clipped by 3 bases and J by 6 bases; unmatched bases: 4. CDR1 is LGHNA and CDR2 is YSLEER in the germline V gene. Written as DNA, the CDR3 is TGCGCCAGCAGCCAGGGCGGACAGGGGGATGGCTACACCTTC. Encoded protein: CASSQGGQGDGYTF.

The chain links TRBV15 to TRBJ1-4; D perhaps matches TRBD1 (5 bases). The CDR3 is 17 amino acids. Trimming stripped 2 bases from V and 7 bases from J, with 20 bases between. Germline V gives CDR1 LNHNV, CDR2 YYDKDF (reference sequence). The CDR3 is CATSRPERGDRTEKLFF. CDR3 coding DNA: TGTGCCACCAGCAGACCAGAACGGGGGGATAGGACTGAAAAACTGTTTTTT.

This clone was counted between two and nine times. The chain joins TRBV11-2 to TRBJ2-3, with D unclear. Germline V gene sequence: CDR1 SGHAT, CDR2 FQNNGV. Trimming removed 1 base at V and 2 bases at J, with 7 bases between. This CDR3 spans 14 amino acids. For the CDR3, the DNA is TGTGCCAGCAGCTTAGTGGCCAACACAGATACGCAGTATTTT. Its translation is CASSLVANTDTQYF.

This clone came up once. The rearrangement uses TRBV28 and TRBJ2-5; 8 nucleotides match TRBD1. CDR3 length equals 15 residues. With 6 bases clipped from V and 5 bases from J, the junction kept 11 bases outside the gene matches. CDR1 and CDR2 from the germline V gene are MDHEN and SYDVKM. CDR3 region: CASSLPTGARETQYF. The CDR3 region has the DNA TGTGCCAGCAGCCTGCCGACAGGGGCCAGGGAGACCCAGTACTTC.

The CDR3 here is CAWSSRGTSGRYNEQFF. The CDR3 nucleotides read TGTGCCTGGAGTTCGCGAGGCACTAGCGGGAGGTACAATGAGCAGTTCTTC. The rearrangement joins TRBV30 to TRBJ2-1; 12 nucleotides agree with TRBD2. The CDR3 consists of 17 residues. V trimming: 2 bases; J trimming: 4 bases; junction bases outside the gene matches: 9. CDR1 GTSNPN and CDR2 SVGIG come from the germline V gene (reference sequence).

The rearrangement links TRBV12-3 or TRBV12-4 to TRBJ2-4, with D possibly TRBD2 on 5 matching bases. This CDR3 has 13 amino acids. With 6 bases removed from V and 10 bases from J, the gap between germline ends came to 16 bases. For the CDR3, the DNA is TGTGCCAGCAGCCTCCCCCCGGGGAGTATTCAGTACTTC. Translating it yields CASSLPPGSIQYF.

CDR3 nucleotide sequence: TGTGCCAGTATCAGGGAATTTGGTCAGCCCCAGCATTTT. Its protein is CASIREFGQPQHF. This chain joins TRBV6-5 and TRBJ1-5, with D perhaps TRBD1 (5 bases). The CDR3 is made up of 13 amino acids. Trimming removed 9 bases at V and 6 bases at J, with 15 bases between. Germline V gene sequence: CDR1 MNHEY, CDR2 SVGAGI.

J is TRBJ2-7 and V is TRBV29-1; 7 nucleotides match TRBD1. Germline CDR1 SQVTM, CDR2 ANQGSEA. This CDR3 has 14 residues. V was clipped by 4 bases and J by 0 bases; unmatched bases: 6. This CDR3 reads CSVVEGAGSYEQYF. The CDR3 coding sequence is TGCAGCGTTGTAGAGGGGGCCGGCTCCTACGAGCAGTACTTC.

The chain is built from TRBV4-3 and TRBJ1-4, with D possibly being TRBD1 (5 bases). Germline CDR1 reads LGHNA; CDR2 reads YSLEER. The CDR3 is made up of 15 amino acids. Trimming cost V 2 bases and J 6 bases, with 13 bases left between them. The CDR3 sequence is CASSQTLTGYEKLFF. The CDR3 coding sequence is TGCGCCAGCAGCCAAACCCTAACAGGCTATGAAAAACTGTTTTTT.

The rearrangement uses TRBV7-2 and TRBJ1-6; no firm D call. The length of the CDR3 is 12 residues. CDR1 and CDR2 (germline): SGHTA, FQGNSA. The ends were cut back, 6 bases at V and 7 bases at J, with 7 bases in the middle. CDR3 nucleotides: TGTGCCAGCAGGCCGGGGAATTCACCCCTCCACTTT. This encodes CASRPGNSPLHF. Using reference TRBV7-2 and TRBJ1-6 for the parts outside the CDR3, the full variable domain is GAGVSQSPSNKVTEKGKDVELRCDPISGHTALYWYRQSLGQGLEFLIYFQGNSAPDKSGLPSDRFSAERTGGSVSTLTIQRTQQEDSAVYLCASRPGNSPLHFGNGTRLTVT.

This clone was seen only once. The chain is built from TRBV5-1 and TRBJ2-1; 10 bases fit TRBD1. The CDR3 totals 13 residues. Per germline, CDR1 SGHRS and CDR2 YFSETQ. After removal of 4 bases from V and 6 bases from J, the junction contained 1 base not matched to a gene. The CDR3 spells CASSRDRGNEQFF. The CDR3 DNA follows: TGCGCCAGCAGCAGGGACAGGGGCAATGAGCAGTTCTTC.

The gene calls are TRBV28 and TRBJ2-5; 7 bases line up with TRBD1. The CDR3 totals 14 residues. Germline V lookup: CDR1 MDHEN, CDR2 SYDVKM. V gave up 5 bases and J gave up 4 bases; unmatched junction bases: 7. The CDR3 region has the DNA TGTGCCAGCAGTGATGGACAGGTTCGAGAGACCCAGTACTTC. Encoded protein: CASSDGQVRETQYF.

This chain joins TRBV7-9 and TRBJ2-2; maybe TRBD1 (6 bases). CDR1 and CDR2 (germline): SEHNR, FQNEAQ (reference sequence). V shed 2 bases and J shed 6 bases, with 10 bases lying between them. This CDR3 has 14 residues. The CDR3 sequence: CASSLSGAAGELFF. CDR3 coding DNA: TGTGCCAGCAGCTTATCAGGGGCGGCCGGGGAGCTGTTTTTT.

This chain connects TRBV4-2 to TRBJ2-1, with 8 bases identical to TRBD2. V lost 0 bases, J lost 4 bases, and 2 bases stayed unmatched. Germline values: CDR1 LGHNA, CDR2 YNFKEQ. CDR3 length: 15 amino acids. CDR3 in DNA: TGTGCCAGCAGCCAAGATCGCGGGGGGTACAATGAGCAGTTCTTC. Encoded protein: CASSQDRGGYNEQFF.

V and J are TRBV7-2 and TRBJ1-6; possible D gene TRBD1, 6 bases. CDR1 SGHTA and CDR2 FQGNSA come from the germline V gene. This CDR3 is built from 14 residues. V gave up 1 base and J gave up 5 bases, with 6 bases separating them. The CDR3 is CASSLDRDNSPLHF. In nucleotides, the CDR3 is TGTGCCAGCAGCTTAGACAGGGATAATTCACCCCTCCACTTT.

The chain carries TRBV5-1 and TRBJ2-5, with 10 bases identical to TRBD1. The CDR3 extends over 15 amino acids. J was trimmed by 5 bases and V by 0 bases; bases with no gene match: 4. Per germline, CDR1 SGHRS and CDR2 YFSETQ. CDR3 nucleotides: TGCGCCAGCAGCTTGGATGGGACAGGGGAGGAGACCCAGTACTTC. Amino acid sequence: CASSLDGTGEETQYF.

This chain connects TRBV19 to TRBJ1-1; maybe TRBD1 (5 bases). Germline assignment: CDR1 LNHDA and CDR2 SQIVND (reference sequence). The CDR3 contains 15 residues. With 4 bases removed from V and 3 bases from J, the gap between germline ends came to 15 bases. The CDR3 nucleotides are TGTGCCAGTAGTAAGGCCGGGGGGGGAGACACTGAAGCTTTCTTT. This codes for CASSKAGGGDTEAFF.

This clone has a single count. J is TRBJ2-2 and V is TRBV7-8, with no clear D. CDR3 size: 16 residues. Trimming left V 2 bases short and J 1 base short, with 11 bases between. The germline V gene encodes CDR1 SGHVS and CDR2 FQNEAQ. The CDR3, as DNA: TGTGCCAGCAGCTTACCCCTGACAAGGAACACCGGGGAGCTGTTTTTT. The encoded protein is CASSLPLTRNTGELFF.

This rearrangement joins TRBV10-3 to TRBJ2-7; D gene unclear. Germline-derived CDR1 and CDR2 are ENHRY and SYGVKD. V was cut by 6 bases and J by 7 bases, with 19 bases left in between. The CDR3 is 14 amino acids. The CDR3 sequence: CAIRRGALSEEQYF. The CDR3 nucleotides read TGTGCCATCAGACGAGGCGCGCTCTCGGAGGAGCAGTACTTC.

The CDR3: CASSLVLAGAHEQYF. The CDR3 region has the DNA TGTGCCAGCAGCTTGGTACTAGCGGGAGCCCACGAGCAGTACTTC. The chain recombines TRBV5-6 with TRBJ2-7; 11 bases line up with TRBD2. Germline V lookup: CDR1 SGHDT, CDR2 YYEEEE. CDR3 length: 15 amino acids. J was trimmed by 5 bases and V by 0 bases; bases with no gene match: 4.

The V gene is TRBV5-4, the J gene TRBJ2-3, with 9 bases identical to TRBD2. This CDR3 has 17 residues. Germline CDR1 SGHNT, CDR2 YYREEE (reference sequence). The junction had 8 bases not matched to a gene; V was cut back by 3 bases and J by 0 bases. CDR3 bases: TGTGCCAGCAGCTATTCACTAGCGGGTGGGAGCACAGATACGCAGTATTTT. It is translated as CASSYSLAGGSTDTQYF. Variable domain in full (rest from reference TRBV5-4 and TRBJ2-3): ETGVTQSPTHLIKTRGQQVTLRCSSQSGHNTVSWYQQALGQGPQFIFQYYREEENGRGNFPPRFSGLQFPNYSSELNVNALELDDSALYLCASSYSLAGGSTDTQYFGPGTRLTVL.

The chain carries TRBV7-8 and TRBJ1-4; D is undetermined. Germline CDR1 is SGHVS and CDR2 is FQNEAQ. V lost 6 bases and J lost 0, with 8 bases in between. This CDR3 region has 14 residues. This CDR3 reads CASRSGSTNEKLFF. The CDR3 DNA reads TGTGCCAGCAGATCGGGGTCAACTAATGAAAAACTGTTTTTT.

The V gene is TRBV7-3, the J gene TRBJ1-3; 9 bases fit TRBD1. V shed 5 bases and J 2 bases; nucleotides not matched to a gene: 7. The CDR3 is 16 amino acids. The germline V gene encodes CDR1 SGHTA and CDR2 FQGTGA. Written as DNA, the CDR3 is TGTGCCAGCAGCCCGGGACAGGGAATCACTGGAAACACCATATATTTT. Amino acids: CASSPGQGITGNTIYF. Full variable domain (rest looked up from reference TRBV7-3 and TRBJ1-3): GAGVSQTPSNKVTEKGKYVELRCDPISGHTALYWYRQSLGQGPEFLIYFQGTGAADDSGLPNDRFFAVRPEGSVSTLKIQRTERGDSAVYLCASSPGQGITGNTIYFGEGSWLTVV.

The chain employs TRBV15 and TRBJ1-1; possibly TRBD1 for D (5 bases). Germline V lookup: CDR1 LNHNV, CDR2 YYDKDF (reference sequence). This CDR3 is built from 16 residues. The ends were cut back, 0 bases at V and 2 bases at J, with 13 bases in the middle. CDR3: CATSRDQGRPNTEAFF. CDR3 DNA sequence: TGTGCCACCAGCAGAGATCAGGGCAGACCTAACACTGAAGCTTTCTTT. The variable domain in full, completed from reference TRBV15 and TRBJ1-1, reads DAMVIQNPRYQVTQFGKPVTLSCSQTLNHNVMYWYQQKSSQAPKLLFHYYDKDFNNEADTPDNFQSRRPNTSFCFLDIRSPGLGDTAMYLCATSRDQGRPNTEAFFGQGTRLTVV.